A selection of T cell receptor beta chains follows, all from one sample in a study of Tregs in tolerant kidney transplant recipients. Sequencing was performed with immunoSEQ multiplex PCR; in TCRdb, only in-frame clones are kept and a portion is missing. There are 240,000 or so clones in the sample; about 80% occur only once, and under 0.65% lies in the top ten. The specimen was CD4+ T cells from blood. These receptors originate from a human donor in good health. CDR3s include the opening cysteine and the closing phenylalanine or tryptophan. D genes are given only for firm matches. Size is stated for part of the rows, as once, few or many counts, or as a class when the clone is expanded.

J gene | D gene | V gene | clone size | CDR3 protein | CDR3 DNA
TRBJ2-1 | - | TRBV18 | - | CASSPGPPSYNEQFF | TGTGCCAGCTCACCAGGGCCCCCATCCTACAATGAGCAGTTCTTC
TRBJ2-7 | TRBD1 | TRBV5-4 | once | CASSSGQGDEQYF | TGTGCCAGCAGCTCTGGACAGGGTGACGAGCAGTACTTC
TRBJ2-2 | TRBD1 | TRBV15 | - | CATSRGDRDTGELFF | TGTGCCACCAGCAGAGGGGACAGGGATACCGGGGAGCTGTTTTTT
TRBJ1-2 | - | TRBV5-6 | - | CASSLEERDNYGYTF | TGTGCCAGCAGCTTGGAGGAGAGGGATAACTATGGCTACACCTTC
TRBJ1-5 | TRBD1 | TRBV7-8 | - | CASSLEPGQGDQPQHF | TGTGCCAGCAGCTTAGAACCGGGACAGGGTGATCAGCCCCAGCATTTT
TRBJ2-2 | TRBD1 | TRBV2 | - | CASSGDSNTGELFF | TGTGCCAGCAGTGGGGACAGCAACACCGGGGAGCTGTTTTTT
TRBJ1-2 | - | TRBV4-1 | - | CASSPSTVSNYGYTF | TGCGCCAGCAGCCCCTCGACAGTTTCTAACTATGGCTACACCTTC
TRBJ1-2 | - | TRBV10-2 | - | CASSERGDGYTF | TGCGCCAGCAGTGAGCGGGGGGATGGCTACACCTTC
TRBJ2-2 | TRBD2 | TRBV5-1 | once | CATAGLVDTGELFF | TGCGCCACTGCAGGACTAGTGGACACCGGGGAGCTGTTTTTT
TRBJ1-1 | TRBD1 | TRBV29-1 | - | CSVEPDRGGEAFF | TGCAGCGTTGAACCAGACAGGGGTGGTGAAGCTTTCTTT
TRBJ2-7 | - | TRBV9 | - | CASSVDVSEPYEQYF | TGTGCCAGCAGCGTAGACGTTAGCGAACCCTACGAGCAGTACTTC
TRBJ1-5 | - | TRBV23-1 | - | CASSLRKHLYQPQHF | TGCGCCAGCAGTCTAAGAAAGCATCTCTATCAGCCCCAGCATTTT
TRBJ1-4 | TRBD1 | TRBV7-9 | few | CASSLPGQGSEKLFF | TGTGCCAGCAGCCTTCCGGGACAGGGGAGTGAAAAACTGTTTTTT
TRBJ2-2 | - | TRBV27 | - | CASRPRVVTGELFF | TGTGCCAGCAGGCCGCGGGTAGTAACCGGGGAGCTGTTTTTT
TRBJ2-5 | - | TRBV2 | - | CASLRGLGQEQYF | TGTGCCAGCCTCAGAGGACTGGGACAAGAGCAGTACTTC
TRBJ2-2 | TRBD2 | TRBV5-1 | - | CASSTAREGANTGELFF | TGCGCCAGCAGTACGGCGCGGGAGGGAGCGAACACCGGGGAGCTGTTTTTT
TRBJ1-1 | TRBD1 | TRBV5-6 | - | CASSGDRDRGGAFF | TGTGCCAGCAGCGGAGACCGGGACAGGGGTGGGGCTTTCTTT
TRBJ2-4 | - | TRBV5-4 | - | CASSLGPGTLIQYF | TGTGCCAGCAGCTTGGGTCCAGGGACCCTCATTCAGTACTTC
TRBJ1-2 | - | TRBV7-9 | - | CASSERGSGVYGYTF | TGTGCCAGCAGCGAAAGGGGGTCGGGAGTCTATGGCTACACCTTC
TRBJ1-6 | - | TRBV4-1 | - | CASSQATGRNSPLHF | TGCGCCAGCAGCCAAGCCACAGGGAGAAATTCACCCCTCCACTTT
TRBJ2-4 | - | TRBV30 | - | CAWEGDAKNIQYF | TGTGCCTGGGAAGGGGACGCCAAAAACATTCAGTACTTC
TRBJ2-2 | - | TRBV15 | - | CATSRDFTSGELFF | TGTGCCACCAGCAGAGATTTTACTAGTGGGGAGCTGTTTTTT
TRBJ1-3 | - | TRBV6-6 | - | CATKTGNSGNTIYF | TGTGCCACCAAGACAGGCAACTCTGGAAACACCATATATTTT
TRBJ1-5 | TRBD1 | TRBV2 | - | CASRGGQGEPQPQHF | TGTGCCAGCAGAGGAGGACAGGGCGAGCCTCAGCCCCAGCATTTT
TRBJ1-3 | - | TRBV2 | - | CASILAGPGNTIYF | TGTGCCAGCATACTGGCAGGGCCTGGAAACACCATATATTTT
TRBJ1-4 | - | TRBV2 | - | CASSDSGRVTRKLFF | TGTGCCAGCAGTGACTCGGGGCGCGTGACGAGAAAACTGTTTTTT